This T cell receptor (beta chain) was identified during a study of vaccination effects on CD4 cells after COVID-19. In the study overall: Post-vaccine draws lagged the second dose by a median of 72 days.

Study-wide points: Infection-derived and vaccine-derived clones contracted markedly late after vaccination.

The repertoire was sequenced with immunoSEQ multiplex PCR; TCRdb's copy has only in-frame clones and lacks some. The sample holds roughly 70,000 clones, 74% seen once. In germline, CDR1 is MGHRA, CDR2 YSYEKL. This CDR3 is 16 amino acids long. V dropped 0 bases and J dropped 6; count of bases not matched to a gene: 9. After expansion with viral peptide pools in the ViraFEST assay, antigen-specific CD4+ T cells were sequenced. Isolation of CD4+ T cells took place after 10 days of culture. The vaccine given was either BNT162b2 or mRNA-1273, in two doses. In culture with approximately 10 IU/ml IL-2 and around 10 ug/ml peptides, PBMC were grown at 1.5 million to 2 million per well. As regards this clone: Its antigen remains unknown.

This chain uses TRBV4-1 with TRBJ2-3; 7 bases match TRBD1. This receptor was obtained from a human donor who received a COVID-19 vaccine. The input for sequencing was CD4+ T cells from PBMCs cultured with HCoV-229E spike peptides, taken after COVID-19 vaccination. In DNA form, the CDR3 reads TGCGCCAGCAGCCAAGAACAGGGGCCCCCTCCGGATACGCAGTATTTT. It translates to CASSQEQGPPPDTQYF.